This T cell receptor beta chain was identified in a study of cytomegalovirus exposure and HLA in healthy donors. The CDR3 has 18 amino acids. Germline trimming cut 5 bases from V and 2 bases from J; bases unmatched to any gene: 11. Germline-derived CDR1 and CDR2 are SGHRS and YFSETQ. A remark on this clone: Antigen unknown.

Notes on the study in general: The study listed some 160 cytomegalovirus-associated TCR beta chains. A later analysis associated 15,000 or so TCR beta sequences with HLA alleles at a 0.05 false discovery rate. Most TCRs appeared rarely, but some public TCRs recurred in many donors.

The PCR ran on 60 Vbeta and 13 Jbeta primers. In the original processing: Roughly 10 million shared chains were among the 65 million to 85 million unique TCR beta chains that a later analysis counted. Assay used: immunoSEQ multiplex PCR; TCRdb lists only in-frame clones, some missing. The V and J calls and the clone size are those of that table, but D and trimming were determined from the DNA. The table lists about 130,000 clones, 65% to 90% of them singletons. V gene TRBV5-1 combines with J gene TRBJ2-2; 11 bases agree with TRBD2. The TCR sequence derives from a girl aged 2 to 9 in good health and CMV-seronegative. Sequencing was performed on PBMCs. CDR3 bases: TGCGCCAGCAGAAGACTAGCGGGGCCCTTACTCAACACCGGGGAGCTGTTTTTT. Amino acids: CASRRLAGPLLNTGELFF.